The clone carrying this TCR beta chain was recorded many times. PBMCs stored at -80 C, numbering 2 million, were the origin of the unsorted libraries. TCRdb recomputed calls from the 5' RACE reads with MiXCR, one row per CDR3 protein. The sample has approximately 52,000 distinct CDR3 sequences, around 3.5% seen once. This specimen comes from a study of neurological immune-mediated disorders. The CDR3 length is 12 residues. Germline CDR1 reads MGHRA; CDR2 reads YSYEKL. The germline V and J ends were trimmed by 2 bases and 6 bases, with 8 bases remaining between them. The V gene is TRBV4-1, the J gene TRBJ2-7, with D maybe TRBD2 (5 bases). What was sequenced was PBMCs. This TCR derives from a man aged 35 to 55 with multiple sclerosis. The CDR3 nucleotides are TGCGCCAGCAGCCAACTAGGAGGCGAGCAGTACTTC. Translation gives CASSQLGGEQYF.